Each of the 24 T cell receptor beta chains below was sequenced from the same sample in a study of T-cell reconstitution after alpha-beta-depleted transplantation in children. Construction of the TCRbeta library involved unique molecular identifiers. TCRdb re-derived calls from the PCR reads in MiXCR, one entry per CDR3 protein. The repertoire holds 500,000 or so distinct CDR3 sequences, with about an eighth as singletons. The sample was PBMCs, mostly from graft donor cells, taken 180 days after TCRalphabeta/CD19-depleted stem cell transplant. These receptors came from a female patient aged 2-9 years who had a stem cell transplant for aplastic anemia, so the T cells may come from the graft donor.

This chain joins TRBV2 and TRBJ2-1; 15 positions agree with TRBD2. The CDR3 is made up of 18 amino acids. V lost 5 bases and J lost 3; bases outside the gene matches: 8. The germline CDR1 and CDR2 sequences are SNHLY and FYNNEI. This CDR3 is CASSFRTSGRAVYNEQFF. In nucleotides, the CDR3 is TGTGCCAGCAGTTTTAGGACTAGCGGGAGGGCCGTCTACAATGAGCAGTTCTTC.

This chain links TRBV20-1 with TRBJ2-1; TRBD2 aligns across 10 bases. This CDR3 is 13 amino acids long. CDR1 and CDR2 from the germline V gene are DFQATT and SNEGSKA (reference sequence). Losses at the gene ends were 4 bases for V and 6 bases for J; bases not matched to a gene: 3. The CDR3 coding sequence is TGCAGTGCTACCAGCGGGAGGGCCAATGAGCAGTTCTTC. It yields the protein CSATSGRANEQFF.

This rearrangement joins TRBV11-2 to TRBJ2-3; a weak D match, TRBD2 (6 bases). The CDR3 length is 15 residues. Germline V lookup: CDR1 SGHAT, CDR2 FQNNGV. Trimming cost V 5 bases and J 0 bases, with 12 bases left between them. In nucleotides, the CDR3 is TGTGCCAGCAGCACTATGGGGGGAAGCACAGATACGCAGTATTTT. Translated, it gives CASSTMGGSTDTQYF.

CDR3 in DNA: TGTGCCAGCAGCTTAGATCCAGGGACGGGCTACACCTTC. This encodes CASSLDPGTGYTF. The chain recombines TRBV7-9 with TRBJ1-2, with TRBD1 as a possible D gene (5 bases). The V end was cut by 1 base, the J end by 8 bases, with 11 bases between. The germline gives CDR1 SEHNR, CDR2 FQNEAQ (reference sequence). The CDR3 has 13 residues.

This clonotype was seen a few times. This chain connects TRBV7-2 to TRBJ2-1, with 9 bases identical to TRBD2. Germline loops: CDR1 SGHTA, CDR2 FQGNSA. The CDR3 runs to 17 residues. With V trimmed by 3 bases and J by 5 bases, 11 bases remained unmatched. CDR3 nucleotides: TGTGCCAGCAGCTTGGCGCTTAGGGCTAGCGGGAACAATGAGCAGTTCTTC. This sequence encodes CASSLALRASGNNEQFF.

The chain recombines TRBV7-6 with TRBJ2-1, with 9 nucleotides matching TRBD1. This CDR3 is 15 amino acids long. V shed 5 bases and J 4 bases; nucleotides not matched to a gene: 6. Germline lookup yields CDR1 SGHVS and CDR2 FNYEAQ. The CDR3 sequence: CASSRDRAHYNEQFF. The CDR3 nucleotides are TGTGCCAGCAGCCGGGACAGGGCGCATTACAATGAGCAGTTCTTC.

This chain uses TRBV14 with TRBJ2-4, with 14 bases that match TRBD2. V dropped 5 bases and J dropped 0; count of bases not matched to a gene: 0. The V gene's germline CDR1 is SGHDN and CDR2 FVKESK. The CDR3 is made up of 16 amino acids. In DNA form, the CDR3 reads TGTGCCAGCAGCGGGACTAGCGGGAGAGCCAAAAACATTCAGTACTTC. Residues: CASSGTSGRAKNIQYF.

This clonotype occurred many times. The chain has TRBV7-9 and TRBJ1-1; D gene uncertain. The ends were cut back, 3 bases at V and 4 bases at J, with 18 bases in the middle. The CDR3 extends over 16 amino acids. Germline V gene sequence: CDR1 SEHNR, CDR2 FQNEAQ (reference sequence). The DNA of the CDR3 is TGTGCCAGCAGCTTCAGAGTCAAATCAGTCGGCACTGAAGCTTTCTTT. Amino acids: CASSFRVKSVGTEAFF.

The chain is built from TRBV7-2 and TRBJ2-1, with TRBD2 matching 8 bases. V shed 0 bases and J 4 bases; nucleotides not matched to a gene: 5. Germline-derived CDR1 and CDR2 are SGHTA and FQGNSA. The CDR3 length is 16 residues. The CDR3: CASSLASGGSYNEQFF. CDR3 coding DNA: TGTGCCAGCAGCTTAGCGTCGGGAGGGAGTTACAATGAGCAGTTCTTC.

This clonotype was observed many times. The V gene is TRBV29-1, the J gene TRBJ2-7; TRBD1 matches 8 bases. The V and J ends lost 3 bases and 4 bases, in that order; junction bases with no gene match: 11. The germline CDR1 and CDR2 sequences are SQVTM and ANQGSEA. The CDR3 spans 15 residues. The CDR3 is CSVERGTGGKYEQYF. The CDR3 DNA reads TGCAGCGTTGAGCGTGGAACAGGGGGAAAGTACGAGCAGTACTTC.

This clonotype was counted between two and nine times. The V and J genes are TRBV7-8 and TRBJ2-5; 8 bases fit TRBD1. The germline gives CDR1 SGHVS, CDR2 FQNEAQ. The CDR3 totals 17 residues. Germline trimming cut 5 bases from V and 0 bases from J; bases unmatched to any gene: 11. CDR3: CASSLLVGTGHQETQYF. The CDR3 nucleotides are TGTGCCAGCAGCCTACTCGTTGGGACAGGACACCAAGAGACCCAGTACTTC.

This clonotype was seen ten or more times. This chain connects TRBV5-6 to TRBJ2-1; tentative D call: TRBD2 (6 bases). Germline loops: CDR1 SGHDT, CDR2 YYEEEE. With 0 bases removed from V and 2 bases from J, the gap between germline ends came to 9 bases. This CDR3 region has 15 residues. Here the CDR3 DNA reads TGTGCCAGCAGCTTGGACCCGGGAGCCTACAATGAGCAGTTCTTC. It translates to CASSLDPGAYNEQFF. The full variable domain, in which reference TRBV5-6 and TRBJ2-1 provide the parts outside the CDR3, is DAGVTQSPTHLIKTRGQQVTLRCSPKSGHDTVSWYQQALGQGPQFIFQYYEEEERQRGNFPDRFSGHQFPNYSSELNVNALLLGDSALYLCASSLDPGAYNEQFFGPGTRLTVL.

On this clonotype itself: No DNA is shown, since the ends of the CDR3 on it are uncertain; the CDR3 is the one TCRdb lists. This chain connects TRBV27 to TRBJ2-7. The CDR3 spans 13 residues, counting both ends. Germline-derived CDR1 and CDR2 are MNHEY and SMNVEV (reference sequence). The CDR3 sequence is CASSSSAPYEQYF.

This clonotype was recorded a few times. J is TRBJ2-7 and V is TRBV20-1; 10 bases are shared with TRBD2. The CDR3 totals 13 residues. J was trimmed by 4 bases and V by 4 bases; bases with no gene match: 4. The germline V gene has CDR1 DFQATT and CDR2 SNEGSKA (reference sequence). CDR3 in amino acids: CSAIRLAGYEQYF. The CDR3 nucleotides are TGCAGTGCTATCCGACTAGCGGGTTACGAGCAGTACTTC.

In this sample, this clonotype turned up a few times. The chain links TRBV29-1 to TRBJ2-1; no definite D call. The V end lost 6 bases, the J end lost 1 base, and 13 bases lay between the germline ends. The germline V gene has CDR1 SQVTM and CDR2 ANQGSEA. This CDR3 is 14 amino acids long. The CDR3 region has the DNA TGCAGCGTCGGCTACCGGTCTTCCTACAATGAGCAGTTCTTC. Amino acid sequence: CSVGYRSSYNEQFF.

This clonotype turned up a few times. The gene calls are TRBV15 and TRBJ2-5; possible D gene TRBD2, 7 bases. The V gene lost 1 base and the J gene lost 3 bases, with 12 bases spanning the gap. In germline, CDR1 is LNHNV, CDR2 YYDKDF (reference sequence). The CDR3 covers 15 residues. DNA of the CDR3: TGTGCCACCAGCAGAGCCGGGGAGGGGGAAGAGACCCAGTACTTC. Protein product: CATSRAGEGEETQYF.

At least ten counts were recorded for this clonotype. The rearrangement uses TRBV29-1 and TRBJ1-1; tentative D call: TRBD1 (5 bases). Germline CDR1 and CDR2: SQVTM and ANQGSEA. Trimming removed 5 bases from V and 1 base from J, with 5 bases in between. CDR3 length equals 11 residues. The CDR3 DNA sequence: TGCAGCGTTCAGGGGAACACTGAAGCTTTCTTT. This encodes CSVQGNTEAFF.

The J gene is TRBJ2-3, the V gene TRBV7-9; TRBD2 matches 8 bases. This CDR3 has 16 residues. Germline V gene data show CDR1 as SEHNR and CDR2 as FQNEAQ (reference sequence). Losses at the gene ends were 5 bases for V and 4 bases for J; bases not matched to a gene: 11. The chain's CDR3 is CASSRGGGRRPDTQYF. As DNA, the CDR3 is TGTGCCAGCAGCCGCGGTGGCGGGAGGCGGCCAGATACGCAGTATTTT.

V and J are TRBV27 and TRBJ2-3; 9 nucleotides agree with TRBD2. The J segment lost 4 bases and the V segment lost 0 bases, leaving 2 bases of the junction unmatched. In germline, CDR1 is MNHEY, CDR2 SMNVEV (reference sequence). This CDR3 comprises 15 residues. The CDR3 is CASSLSGGRADTQYF. In nucleotides, the CDR3 is TGTGCCAGCAGTTTATCGGGCGGGAGGGCAGATACGCAGTATTTT.

In nucleotides, the CDR3 is TGCGCCAGCAGCCAAGACCCTCTCGTAGAGACCCAGTACTTC. Its translation: CASSQDPLVETQYF. The genes are TRBV4-1 and TRBJ2-5; no clear D. The CDR3 contains 14 residues. The V end lost 0 bases, the J end lost 4 bases, and 9 bases lay between the germline ends. Per the germline V gene, CDR1 is MGHRA and CDR2 is YSYEKL.

This clonotype appeared a few times. The CDR3 DNA reads as TGTGCCAGCAGTGGCGTCGGGACCTCGAATCCCCAAGAGACCCAGTACTTC. Its protein is CASSGVGTSNPQETQYF. The chain recombines TRBV7-2 with TRBJ2-5, with D perhaps being TRBD1 or TRBD2 (5 bases each). Trimming left V 6 bases short and J 1 base short, with 21 bases between. This CDR3 has 17 amino acids. CDR1 is SGHTA and CDR2 is FQGNSA in the germline V gene. Filled out from reference TRBV7-2 and TRBJ2-5, the complete variable domain reads GAGVSQSPSNKVTEKGKDVELRCDPISGHTALYWYRQSLGQGLEFLIYFQGNSAPDKSGLPSDRFSAERTGGSVSTLTIQRTQQEDSAVYLCASSGVGTSNPQETQYFGPGTRLLVL.

V gene TRBV5-1 combines with J gene TRBJ2-3, with 8 bases matching TRBD2. V lost 0 bases, J lost 0 bases, and 3 bases stayed unmatched. This CDR3 contains 16 residues. From germline, CDR1 is SGHRS and CDR2 YFSETQ. The CDR3 coding sequence is TGCGCCAGCAGCTTGGAACTAGCGGCTAGCACAGATACGCAGTATTTT. Residues: CASSLELAASTDTQYF.

This clonotype was found many times. V is TRBV28 and J is TRBJ2-3; 8 bases line up with TRBD1. V lost 4 bases and J lost 4; bases outside the gene matches: 4. CDR1 is MDHEN and CDR2 is SYDVKM in the germline V gene. The CDR3 spans 14 residues. The CDR3, as DNA: TGTGCCAGCAGTTGGAGGACAGGGCCAGATACGCAGTATTTT. It encodes CASSWRTGPDTQYF.

This sequence joins TRBV15 and TRBJ2-4; D is possibly TRBD1 or TRBD2 (5 bases each). The CDR3 consists of 17 residues. Germline V CDR1 and CDR2: LNHNV, YYDKDF (reference sequence). Trimming removed 0 bases at V and 4 bases at J, with 16 bases between. The CDR3 protein is CATSRDNGGERKNIQYF. CDR3 coding DNA: TGTGCCACCAGCAGAGATAATGGGGGAGAAAGGAAAAACATTCAGTACTTC.